This T cell receptor beta chain was obtained from a study of shared clonotypes between healthy human individuals (dated by TCRdb to 2018 to 2021). Concerning the study at large: The cohort comprised a couple of women and a few men aged 18 to 49 years. To increase sequencing depth and limit assay-specific biases, different laboratories used diverse techniques to prepare libraries and sequence TCR repertoires. For each donor, three plates each were used for CD4 naive and CD4 memory, two plates were used for CD8 naive, and one plate was used for CD8 memory. The study deeply sequenced blood TCR repertoires of about 5 healthy adults to estimate repertoire size and the extent of clonotype sharing between individuals. Each donor's leukapheresis produced roughly between roughly 0.85 and 9.5 billion PBMCs. Paper-wide results and their limitations: Pairwise subsampling indicated that sequencing depth was expected to affect the degree of clonotype sharing among donors. Even with the large sequencing depth, rarefaction of the sorted-subset datasets indicated that sequencing was incomplete. Because the study included only a small number of donors, the genetic and exposure-history diversity represented was limited. Clonotypes shared by all four sorted-subset donors showed higher generation probabilities than non-shared clonotypes. When a handful of donors were compared, the shared fraction of clonotypes was around 5% for naive CD4, roughly 3.4% for naive CD8, about 2.5% for memory CD4, and 0.35% to 0.5% for memory CD8. Sampling was restricted to blood, and TCR repertoires in tissues likely differ from the TCR repertoires found in blood. Naive subsets generally had larger estimated clonotype richness than memory subsets did.

This clone was recorded only once. This receptor's antigen is unknown. The sample holds no much larger clone one base away, and base qualities are not on file. The donors were healthy, HIV-negative adults who had no recently reported acute infections or vaccinations. Only Caucasian adults living in Nashville, Tennessee, USA were represented among the donors. CD4+ T cells were enriched by magnetic negative selection; naive cells were then positively selected on CD45RA, and the negative fraction formed the memory subset. Blood was obtained by leukapheresis, after which PBMCs were separated by Ficoll-Histopaque density gradient centrifugation and cryopreserved in liquid nitrogen vapor phase. Purity and quantity of every magnetically sorted T cell population were checked by analytical flow cytometry. From each sorted fraction, genomic DNA was isolated and quantified by UV absorbance on a Nanodrop 2000c.

TCR CDR3 regions were amplified from genomic DNA by multiplex PCR using the deep immunoSEQ assay. Extracted genomic DNA from each cell subset was distributed evenly across all wells of several immunoSEQ 96-well plates, and each plate was treated as a replicate. Each replicate PCR for sorted subsets received about 200 ng genomic DNA, equal to tens of thousands of T cell genomes. Purified libraries were measured with a Qubit 3.0 fluorometer, size-checked on a Bioanalyzer 2100, and measured again with the KAPA Library Quantification kit. Each immunoSEQ 96-well plate was sequenced on its own single-read 150-cycle Illumina NextSeq 550 flow cell. As for the authors' bioinformatics: Because the immunoSEQ output held only junctional sequences and lacked quality scores, the filtering could not match the filtering applied to full-length reads. To assign V/J genes and CDR3, sequences were annotated against IMGT germline references using PyIR, a Python wrapper for IgBLAST v1.9. Reads with weak V/J assignments (E-value above 1e-6), missing CDR3, stop codons, out-of-frame junctions, or ambiguous translated residues were removed. A V3J clonotype was defined by an identical inferred V gene, J gene, and CDR3 amino acid sequence. Percentage overlap between repertoires was calculated by dividing the number of shared unique clonotypes by the size of the smaller repertoire. RTK rarefaction, the Chao1 estimator, and Recon v2.1 estimates of unobserved clonotypes were used to assess repertoire richness. OLGA was used to compute generation probabilities for all TCRbeta clonotypes that the gDNA method yielded from a handful of donors. The table was pulled from immuneACCESS by TCRdb, which kept in-frame rearrangements only. Such tables lose some clones; where checked, under half of the loss comes from unresolved V genes, and the rest has no known cause. The DNA was the basis for D and trimming; V, J and clone size are from that table. For this sample there are approximately 2.1 million clones; 85% to 95% appear just once. 0.39% of the sample rests with the top ten.

CDR1 is given as SGHDN and CDR2 as FVKESK, both from the germline V gene. Here V drops 4 bases and J drops 5 bases, and the junction holds 4 bases not matched to any gene. From the cysteine up to the phenylalanine, the CDR3 has a length of 14 residues. Left in the record is the CDR3 DNA by itself, 42 bases read in frame from the first base. The chain is encoded by TRBV14 joined to TRBJ2-1, and TRBD1 matches 8 of the central bases. What was sequenced was naive CD4+ T cells from PBMCs. The label giving this sample's cell subset or site can be read as: CD45RA+ positively selected. The sequence was obtained from a man younger than 35 in good health. Some clones in this sample may be carry-over from other donors' samples. The DNA is TGTGCCAGCAGCCGGACAGGGATGGACAATGAGCAGTTCTTC. The translation is CASSRTGMDNEQFF.